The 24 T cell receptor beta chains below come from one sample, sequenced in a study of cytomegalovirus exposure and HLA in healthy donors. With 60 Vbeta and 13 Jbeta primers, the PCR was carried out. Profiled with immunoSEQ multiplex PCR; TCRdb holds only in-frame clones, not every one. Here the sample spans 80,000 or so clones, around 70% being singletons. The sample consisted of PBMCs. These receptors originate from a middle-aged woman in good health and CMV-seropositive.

In nucleotides, the CDR3 is TGTGCCAGCTCACTACAGGATAATTCACCCCTCCACTTT. This gives the protein CASSLQDNSPLHF. This chain links TRBV18 with TRBJ1-6, with a weak D call TRBD1 (5 bases). From germline, CDR1 is KGHSH and CDR2 LQKENI. V dropped 4 bases and J dropped 5 bases, with 6 bases sitting between them. The CDR3 extends over 13 amino acids.

The CDR3 region has the DNA TGCAGCGTTGAATACTTTGCGGCAGGGGGCTACGAGCAGTACTTC. The encoded protein is CSVEYFAAGGYEQYF. This chain joins TRBV29-1 and TRBJ2-7, with 7 bases matching TRBD1. The CDR3 has 15 amino acids. Germline V gene data show CDR1 as SQVTM and CDR2 as ANQGSEA. Trimming took 2 bases from V and 3 from J; bases not matched to a gene: 10.

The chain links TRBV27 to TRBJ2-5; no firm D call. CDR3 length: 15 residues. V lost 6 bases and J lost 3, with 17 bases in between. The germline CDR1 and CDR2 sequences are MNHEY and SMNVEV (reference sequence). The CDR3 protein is CASRLAYLLKETQYF. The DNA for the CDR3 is TGTGCCAGCAGATTAGCCTACCTATTGAAAGAGACCCAGTACTTC.

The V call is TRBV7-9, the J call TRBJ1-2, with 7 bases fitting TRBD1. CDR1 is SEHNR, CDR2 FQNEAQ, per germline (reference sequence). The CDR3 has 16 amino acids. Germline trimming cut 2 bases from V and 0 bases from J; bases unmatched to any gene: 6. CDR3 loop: CASSLLKGAANYGYTF. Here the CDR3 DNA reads TGTGCCAGCAGCTTACTGAAGGGGGCTGCTAACTATGGCTACACCTTC.

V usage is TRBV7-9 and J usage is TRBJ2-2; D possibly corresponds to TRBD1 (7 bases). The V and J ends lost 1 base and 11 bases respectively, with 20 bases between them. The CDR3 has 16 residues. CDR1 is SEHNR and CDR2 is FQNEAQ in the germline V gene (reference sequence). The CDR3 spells CASSLVGLGQEGELFF. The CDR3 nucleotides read TGTGCCAGCAGCTTAGTCGGCCTTGGACAGGAGGGAGAGCTGTTTTTT.

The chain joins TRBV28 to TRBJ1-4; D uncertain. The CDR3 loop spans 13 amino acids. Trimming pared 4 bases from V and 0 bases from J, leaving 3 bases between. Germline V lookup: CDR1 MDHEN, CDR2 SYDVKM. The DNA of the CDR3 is TGTGCCAGCAGTTCTGCAACTAATGAAAAACTGTTTTTT. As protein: CASSSATNEKLFF.

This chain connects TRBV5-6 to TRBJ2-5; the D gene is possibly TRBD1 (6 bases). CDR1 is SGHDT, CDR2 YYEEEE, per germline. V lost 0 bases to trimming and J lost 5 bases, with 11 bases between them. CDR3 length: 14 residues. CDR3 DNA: TGTGCCAGCAGCTTGGCCAGGGGACGGGAGACCCAGTACTTC. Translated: CASSLARGRETQYF.

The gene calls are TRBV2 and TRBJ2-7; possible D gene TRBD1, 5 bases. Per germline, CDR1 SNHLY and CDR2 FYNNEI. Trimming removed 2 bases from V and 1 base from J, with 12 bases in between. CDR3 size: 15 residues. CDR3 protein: CASSEFPGASYEQYF. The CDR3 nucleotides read TGTGCCAGCAGTGAATTTCCTGGGGCTTCCTACGAGCAGTACTTC.

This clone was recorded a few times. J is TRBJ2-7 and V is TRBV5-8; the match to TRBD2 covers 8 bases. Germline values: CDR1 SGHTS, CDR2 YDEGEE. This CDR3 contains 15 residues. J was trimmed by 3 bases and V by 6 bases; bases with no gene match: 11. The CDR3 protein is CASTPPGGRDYEQYF. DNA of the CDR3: TGTGCCAGCACCCCCCCGGGGGGGAGAGACTACGAGCAGTACTTC.

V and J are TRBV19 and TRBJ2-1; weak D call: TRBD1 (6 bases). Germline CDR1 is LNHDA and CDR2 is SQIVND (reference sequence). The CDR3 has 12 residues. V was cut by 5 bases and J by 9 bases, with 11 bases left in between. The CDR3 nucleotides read TGTGCCAGTAGTCCGCAGGGGACTGAGCAGTTCTTC. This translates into CASSPQGTEQFF.

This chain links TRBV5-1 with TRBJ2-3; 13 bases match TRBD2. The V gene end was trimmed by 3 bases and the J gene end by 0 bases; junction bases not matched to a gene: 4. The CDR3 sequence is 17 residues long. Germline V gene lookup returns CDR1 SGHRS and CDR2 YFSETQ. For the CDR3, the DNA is TGCGCCAGCAGCTCAACTAGCGGGGGGGCCAGCACAGATACGCAGTATTTT. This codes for CASSSTSGGASTDTQYF. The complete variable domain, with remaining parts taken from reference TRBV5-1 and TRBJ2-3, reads KAGVTQTPRYLIKTRGQQVTLSCSPISGHRSVSWYQQTPGQGLQFLFEYFSETQRNKGNFPGRFSGRQFSNSRSEMNVSTLELGDSALYLCASSSTSGGASTDTQYFGPGTRLTVL.

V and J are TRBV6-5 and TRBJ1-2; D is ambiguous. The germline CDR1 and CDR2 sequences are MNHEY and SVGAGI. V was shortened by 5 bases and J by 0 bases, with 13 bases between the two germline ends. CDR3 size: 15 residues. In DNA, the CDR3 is TGTGCCAGCAGTCCGGAGGGTGCCGCTAACTATGGCTACACCTTC. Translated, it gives CASSPEGAANYGYTF.

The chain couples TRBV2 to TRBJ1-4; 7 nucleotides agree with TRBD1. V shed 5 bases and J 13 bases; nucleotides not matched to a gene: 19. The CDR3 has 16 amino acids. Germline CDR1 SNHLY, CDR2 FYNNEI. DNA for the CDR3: TGTGCCAGCAGTCCCCATCGAACCACAGGGGTGGGTAGACTGTTTTTT. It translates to CASSPHRTTGVGRLFF.

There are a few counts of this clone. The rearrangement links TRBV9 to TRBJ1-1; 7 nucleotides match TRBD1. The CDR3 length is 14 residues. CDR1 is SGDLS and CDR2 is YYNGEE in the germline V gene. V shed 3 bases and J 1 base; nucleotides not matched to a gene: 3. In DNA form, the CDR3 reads TGTGCCAGCAGCGGACAGGGTCCGAACACTGAAGCTTTCTTT. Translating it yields CASSGQGPNTEAFF.

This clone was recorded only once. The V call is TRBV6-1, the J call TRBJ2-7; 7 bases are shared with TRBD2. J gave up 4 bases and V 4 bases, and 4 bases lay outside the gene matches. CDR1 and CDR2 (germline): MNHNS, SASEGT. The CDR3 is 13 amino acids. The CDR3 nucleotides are TGTGCCAGCAGTGCTACGCGGGGGTACGAGCAGTACTTC. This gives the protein CASSATRGYEQYF.

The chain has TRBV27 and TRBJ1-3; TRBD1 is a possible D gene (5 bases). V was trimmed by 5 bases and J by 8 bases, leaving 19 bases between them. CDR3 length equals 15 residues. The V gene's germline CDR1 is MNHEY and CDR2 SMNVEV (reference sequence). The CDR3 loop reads CASSLFGAGGDTIYF. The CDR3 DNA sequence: TGTGCCAGCAGTCTTTTTGGGGCAGGTGGGGACACCATATATTTT.

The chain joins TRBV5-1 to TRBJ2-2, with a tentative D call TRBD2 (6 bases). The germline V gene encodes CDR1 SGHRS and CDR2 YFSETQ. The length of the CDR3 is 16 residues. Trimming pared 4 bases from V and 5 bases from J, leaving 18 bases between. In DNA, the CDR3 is TGCGCCAGCAGCCCCGCCGGAGGGAGTCGAACCGGGGAGCTGTTTTTT. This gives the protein CASSPAGGSRTGELFF.

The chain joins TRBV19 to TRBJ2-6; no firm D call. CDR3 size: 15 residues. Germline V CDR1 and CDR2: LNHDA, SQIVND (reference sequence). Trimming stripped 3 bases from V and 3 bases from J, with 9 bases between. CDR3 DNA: TGTGCCAGTAGTATCGGGTTTTTTGGGGCCAACGTCCTGACTTTC. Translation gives CASSIGFFGANVLTF.

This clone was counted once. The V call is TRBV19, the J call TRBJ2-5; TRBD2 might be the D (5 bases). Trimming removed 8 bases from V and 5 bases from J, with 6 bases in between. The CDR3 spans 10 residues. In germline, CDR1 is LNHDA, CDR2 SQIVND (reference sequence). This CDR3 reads CASRGETQYF. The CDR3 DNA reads TGTGCCAGTCGCGGGGAGACCCAGTACTTC.

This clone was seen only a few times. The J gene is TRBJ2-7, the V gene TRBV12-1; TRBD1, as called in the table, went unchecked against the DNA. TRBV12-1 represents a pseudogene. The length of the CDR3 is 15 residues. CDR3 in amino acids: CASSATGGAPGEQYF. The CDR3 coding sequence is TGTGCCAGCAGCGCTACAGGGGGCGCCCCGGGAGAGCAGTACTTC.

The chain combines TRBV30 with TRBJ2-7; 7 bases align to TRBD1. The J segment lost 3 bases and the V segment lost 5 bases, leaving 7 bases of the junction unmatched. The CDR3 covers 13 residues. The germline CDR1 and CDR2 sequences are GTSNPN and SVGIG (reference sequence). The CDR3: CAWSGTAFYEQYF. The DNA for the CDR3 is TGTGCCTGGTCCGGGACAGCCTTCTACGAGCAGTACTTC.

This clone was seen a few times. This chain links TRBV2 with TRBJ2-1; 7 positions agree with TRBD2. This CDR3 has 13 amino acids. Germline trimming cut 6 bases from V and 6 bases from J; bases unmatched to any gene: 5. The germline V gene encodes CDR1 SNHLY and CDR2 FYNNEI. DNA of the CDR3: TGTGCCAGCAGGCTGGGACTACTCAATGAGCAGTTCTTC. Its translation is CASRLGLLNEQFF.

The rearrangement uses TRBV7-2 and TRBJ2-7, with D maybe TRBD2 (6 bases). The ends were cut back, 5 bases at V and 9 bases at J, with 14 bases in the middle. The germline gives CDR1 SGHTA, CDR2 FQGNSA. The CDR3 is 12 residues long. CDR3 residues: CASSKDLGGQYF. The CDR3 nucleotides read TGTGCCAGCAGCAAGGACCTCGGGGGGCAGTACTTC.

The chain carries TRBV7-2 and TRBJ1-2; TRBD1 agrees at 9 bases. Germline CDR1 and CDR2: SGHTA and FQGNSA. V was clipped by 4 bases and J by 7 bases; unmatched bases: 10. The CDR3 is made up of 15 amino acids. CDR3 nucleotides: TGTGCCAGCAGCTCCTCCTCGGGACAGGGATTTGGCTACACCTTC. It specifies CASSSSSGQGFGYTF.